This TCR beta chain is drawn from a study of neurological immune-mediated disorders. Comment on this clonotype: What it recognizes is unknown.

The CDR3 is made up of 17 amino acids. CDR1 and CDR2 (germline): SGHKS, YYEKEE (reference sequence). Trimming took off 4 bases at V and 6 bases at J, with 24 bases between the two ends. Whole-study results and caveats: There was no association between the multiple sclerosis repertoire cluster and any clinical or MRI feature.

TCRdb recomputed calls from the 5' RACE reads with MiXCR, one row per CDR3 protein. The sample holds over 60,000 distinct CDR3 sequences, approximately 5.2% seen once. The TCR sequence derives from a woman aged 30 to 39 with multiple sclerosis. The sequencing sample was made of PBMCs. The chain carries TRBV5-5 and TRBJ2-3; perhaps D is TRBD1 or TRBD2 (5 bases each). The CDR3 DNA reads as TGTGCCAGCAGCATTGTGGGGCAGGAGCCTGCGGGTGATACGCAGTATTTT. Its translation: CASSIVGQEPAGDTQYF.